In its sample, the clone carrying this T cell receptor beta chain was seen a few times. The sample belongs to a study of T cells after yellow fever vaccination. TCRdb re-called the 5' RACE reads with MiXCR, one entry per CDR3 protein. The data hold 300,000 to 350,000 distinct CDR3 sequences, with approximately 4.3% observed a single time. Per the germline V gene, CDR1 is LGHNA and CDR2 is YNFKEQ. The V gene lost 4 bases and the J gene lost 4 bases, with 11 bases spanning the gap. The CDR3 is 14 amino acids. The source material was PBMCs, sampled 15 days after the yellow fever booster vaccination. The chain joins TRBV4-2 to TRBJ2-1, with D tentatively TRBD2 (5 bases). This sequence was found in a man between 18 and 35 years old who received the YFV17D yellow fever vaccine. The CDR3 sequence: CASSPVPGYNEQFF. Written as DNA, the CDR3 is TGTGCCAGCAGCCCGGTGCCGGGGTACAATGAGCAGTTCTTC.